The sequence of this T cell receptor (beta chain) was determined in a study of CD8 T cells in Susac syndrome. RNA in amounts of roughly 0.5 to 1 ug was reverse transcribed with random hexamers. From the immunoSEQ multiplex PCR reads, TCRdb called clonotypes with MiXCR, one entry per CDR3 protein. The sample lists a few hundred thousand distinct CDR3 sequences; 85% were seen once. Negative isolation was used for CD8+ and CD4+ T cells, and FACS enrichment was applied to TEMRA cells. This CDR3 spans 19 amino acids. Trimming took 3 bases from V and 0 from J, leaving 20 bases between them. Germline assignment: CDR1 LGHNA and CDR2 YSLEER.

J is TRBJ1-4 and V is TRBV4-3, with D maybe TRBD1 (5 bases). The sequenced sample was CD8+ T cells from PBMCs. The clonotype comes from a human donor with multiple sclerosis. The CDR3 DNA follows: TGCGCCAGCAGCCAGGATCTAAGGTCGACAGCTACAACTAATGAAAAACTGTTTTTT. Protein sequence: CASSQDLRSTATTNEKLFF.